These 18 T cell receptor beta chains were all obtained from the same sample, sequenced in a study of T cells after yellow fever vaccination. MiXCR was run by TCRdb on the 5' RACE reads, yielding one entry per CDR3 protein. The sample holds approximately 240,000 distinct CDR3 sequences, roughly 3.7% seen once. The material sequenced was PBMCs, taken 15 days after the yellow fever booster vaccination. Receptors were obtained from a man in his late teens or twenties who received the YFV17D yellow fever vaccine.

This clonotype was detected many times. This rearrangement joins TRBV12-3 or TRBV12-4 to TRBJ1-5, with D hard to call. CDR3 length: 15 residues. V lost 5 bases, J lost 4 bases, and 15 bases lay in between. CDR3 DNA: TGTGCCAGCAGTCCATCTCCGGACCTTAATCAGCCCCAGCATTTT. This gives the protein CASSPSPDLNQPQHF.

This clonotype has only a few counts. The genes are TRBV19 and TRBJ1-1; D not resolved. This CDR3 spans 10 amino acids. Trimming took 5 bases from V and 12 from J, leaving 10 bases between them. The germline V gene encodes CDR1 LNHDA and CDR2 SQIVND (reference sequence). Here the CDR3 reads CASSWREPFF. In DNA, the CDR3 is TGTGCCAGTAGTTGGCGGGAACCTTTCTTT. The full variable domain, completed using reference TRBV19 and TRBJ1-1, is DGGITQSPKYLFRKEGQNVTLSCEQNLNHDAMYWYRQDPGQGLRLIYYSQIVNDFQKGDIAEGYSVSREKKESFPLTVTSAQKNPTAFYLCASSWREPFFGQGTRLTVV.

The sample holds many counts of this clonotype. The chain combines TRBV5-1 with TRBJ2-5; tentative D call: TRBD1 (5 bases). CDR1 SGHRS and CDR2 YFSETQ come from the germline V gene. V gave up 5 bases and J gave up 3 bases, with 14 bases separating them. The CDR3 extends over 14 amino acids. CDR3 sequence: CASRPTVLEETQYF. CDR3 bases: TGCGCCAGCAGACCGACAGTTTTGGAAGAGACCCAGTACTTC.

This clonotype came up many times. The CDR3 sequence: CASFSTGDGDYGYTF. CDR3 bases: TGTGCCAGCTTTTCGACAGGGGACGGCGACTATGGCTACACCTTC. The chain has TRBV18 and TRBJ1-2; 8 positions match TRBD1. Germline-derived CDR1 and CDR2 are KGHSH and LQKENI. The CDR3 is made up of 15 amino acids. J was trimmed by 3 bases and V by 7 bases; bases with no gene match: 10.

This clonotype was counted many times. The chain employs TRBV6-2 or TRBV6-3 and TRBJ2-7; TRBD2 matches at 10 bases. J gave up 3 bases and V 4 bases, and 9 bases lay outside the gene matches. Germline CDR1 MNHEY, CDR2 SVGEGT. CDR3 length equals 16 residues. The CDR3 nucleotides read TGTGCCAGCAGTTTCCACAGGACTAGCGGTGACTACGAGCAGTACGTC. Its protein is CASSFHRTSGDYEQYV.

The table lists this clonotype with many counts. This chain links TRBV10-2 with TRBJ2-5; D possibly corresponds to TRBD2 (6 bases). The CDR3 is 13 residues long. CDR1 and CDR2 from the germline V gene are WSHSY and SAAADI. The V end lost 10 bases, the J end lost 1 base, and 13 bases lay between the germline ends. CDR3 sequence reads: CATLARTQETQYF. Written as DNA, the CDR3 is TGCGCCACCCTAGCGAGGACCCAAGAGACCCAGTACTTC.

This clonotype was seen at least ten times. This chain uses TRBV4-2 with TRBJ2-7, with D uncertain. Per the germline V gene, CDR1 is LGHNA and CDR2 is YNFKEQ. This CDR3 has 12 residues. Trimming pared 3 bases from V and 4 bases from J, leaving 7 bases between. CDR3 in DNA: TGTGCCAGCAGCCAGGGTCCATACGAGCAGTACTTC. Residues: CASSQGPYEQYF.

Many counts were recorded for this clonotype. V gene TRBV5-1 combines with J gene TRBJ1-1, with D maybe TRBD1 (6 bases). The V gene lost 4 bases and the J gene lost 11 bases, with 24 bases spanning the gap. CDR1 and CDR2 from the germline V gene are SGHRS and YFSETQ. CDR3 length equals 15 residues. The CDR3 sequence is CASSPTGTGSTGAFF. The CDR3 coding sequence is TGCGCCAGCAGCCCTACCGGAACAGGGTCCACCGGGGCTTTCTTT.

This clonotype was picked up a small number of times. This chain links TRBV19 with TRBJ1-6; 8 bases are a match to TRBD1. The length of the CDR3 is 14 residues. V lost 3 bases and J lost 10; bases outside the gene matches: 5. Germline V lookup: CDR1 LNHDA, CDR2 SQIVND (reference sequence). The DNA of the CDR3 is TGTGCCAGTAGTATGGACAGGGAGAACTCACCCCTCCACTTT. Protein: CASSMDRENSPLHF.

Only a few counts were recorded for this clonotype. The V and J genes are TRBV5-4 and TRBJ1-2, with TRBD1 matching over 7 bases. CDR1 is SGHNT, CDR2 YYREEE, per germline (reference sequence). CDR3 length: 15 amino acids. V dropped 3 bases and J dropped 2; count of bases not matched to a gene: 7. The CDR3 nucleotides are TGTGCCAGCAGCTCGCCGGACAGGTCCAACTATGGCTACACCTTC. Its translation is CASSSPDRSNYGYTF.

In this sample, this clonotype turned up many times. The chain uses TRBV7-9 and TRBJ2-7; possible D gene TRBD1, 6 bases. Trimming shortened V by 5 bases and J by 2 bases, and 19 bases separated the two germline ends. Germline CDR1 is SEHNR and CDR2 is FQNEAQ (reference sequence). This CDR3 contains 16 residues. In DNA, the CDR3 is TGTGCCAGCAGCACTCAGATAACAGGGAGACCCTACGAGCAGTACTTC. Translation: CASSTQITGRPYEQYF.

This clonotype was seen only once. This sequence may be a read error, since a much larger clone differs from it by one base. The CDR3 DNA is TGTGCCAGCAGCCCAGACTCCAACTACAATGAGGAGTTCTTC. Residues: CASSPDSNYNEEFF. The V gene is TRBV3-1, the J gene TRBJ2-1, with unresolved D. CDR3 size: 14 residues. The V gene's germline CDR1 is LGHDT and CDR2 YNNKEL (reference sequence).

This clonotype was detected ten times or more. This chain connects TRBV25-1 to TRBJ2-3, with D maybe TRBD2 (6 bases). The germline CDR1 and CDR2 sequences are MGHDK and SYGVNS. Trimming took off 6 bases at V and 1 base at J, with 26 bases between the two ends. The CDR3 length is 19 residues. The CDR3 nucleotides are TGTGCCAGCAGCAGAAAACCTGATCGGACTATCTTGGGCACAGATACGCAGTATTTT. Translated: CASSRKPDRTILGTDTQYF.

This clonotype was seen many times. The rearrangement uses TRBV7-8 and TRBJ1-3; weak D call: TRBD1 (5 bases). This CDR3 has 18 amino acids. Trimming left V 5 bases short and J 0 bases short, with 20 bases between. Germline loops: CDR1 SGHVS, CDR2 FQNEAQ. CDR3 coding DNA: TGTGCCAGCAGCCCACGCTCCGGGACGGCTTACTCTGGAAACACCATATATTTT. Translating it yields CASSPRSGTAYSGNTIYF. Supplemented by reference TRBV7-8 and TRBJ1-3, the full variable domain reads GAGVSQSPRYKVAKRGQDVALRCDPISGHVSLFWYQQALGQGPEFLTYFQNEAQLDKSGLPSDRFFAERPEGSVSTLKIQRTQQEDSAVYLCASSPRSGTAYSGNTIYFGEGSWLTVV.

This clonotype was detected many times. V usage is TRBV5-1 and J usage is TRBJ1-6, with unresolved D. The CDR3 sequence is 16 residues long. V shed 0 bases and J shed 5 bases, with 12 bases lying between them. CDR1 and CDR2 from the germline V gene are SGHRS and YFSETQ. In nucleotides, the CDR3 is TGCGCCAGCAGCTTGGATCCTAACAGTAATAATTCACCCCTCCACTTT. Protein: CASSLDPNSNNSPLHF.

This clonotype was seen repeatedly, ten times or more. The rearrangement uses TRBV4-2 and TRBJ2-5, with 8 bases aligning to TRBD2. Germline V gene data show CDR1 as LGHNA and CDR2 as YNFKEQ. The CDR3 has 15 residues. V lost 2 bases and J lost 0; bases outside the gene matches: 2. The CDR3 DNA is TGTGCCAGCAGCCAAAGGCGGGGGGACCAAGAGACCCAGTACTTC. Translating it yields CASSQRRGDQETQYF.

The sample holds many counts of this clonotype. The rearrangement links TRBV7-2 to TRBJ2-7; 8 nucleotides match TRBD1. With V trimmed by 4 bases and J by 3 bases, 5 bases remained unmatched. Germline loops: CDR1 SGHTA, CDR2 FQGNSA. The CDR3 totals 14 residues. Here the CDR3 reads CASSSRQGIYEQYF. As DNA, the CDR3 is TGTGCCAGCAGCTCACGACAGGGGATCTACGAGCAGTACTTC.

This clonotype was counted a few times. J is TRBJ1-2 and V is TRBV6-5; the D gene is possibly TRBD1 (5 bases). The CDR3 is made up of 18 amino acids. CDR1 and CDR2 from the germline V gene are MNHEY and SVGAGI. Trimming left V 0 bases short and J 5 bases short, with 22 bases between. The CDR3 nucleotides are TGTGCCAGCAGTTACTCGAGGGAGGGGCTACCAATCGCGTATGGCTACACCTTC. This codes for CASSYSREGLPIAYGYTF.